The clone carrying this T cell receptor (beta chain) has only a few counts. Its cognate antigen is unknown. The data are from a study of beta chain features in type 1 diabetes. V shed 4 bases and J 4 bases; nucleotides not matched to a gene: 2. The CDR3 totals 14 residues. Germline-derived CDR1 and CDR2 are WSHSY and SAAADI. The authors reverse transcribed all of the isolated RNA, so sequencing captured expressed TCRB transcripts. Samples of naive, central memory and regulatory T cells yielded a mean of around 4 million reads. Generated by immunoSEQ multiplex PCR, the TCRdb table keeps only in-frame clones and is missing some. The data show a few hundred thousand clones, roughly 14% seen once. Points from the study as a whole: Among patients, naive, central memory and Treg TCRB repertoires appeared more similar than among healthy donors. Insertion counts at VDJ junctions were lower in type 1 diabetes patients, who also showed more deletions there. TCRB CDR3s were moderately but significantly shorter in Type 1 diabetes patients in all four CD4+ subsets.

CD4+ naive, central memory, regulatory and stem cell-like memory subsets were isolated by sorting on CD45RO/CCR7/CD25/CD127/CD95/CD27. This TCR derives from a woman aged 18-29 years with type 1 diabetes. The V and J genes are TRBV10-2 and TRBJ2-5; 11 bases are a match to TRBD2. Sequenced material: naive CD4+ T cells from blood. The CDR3 sequence is CASSVTSGRETQYF. DNA for the CDR3: TGCGCCAGCAGTGTCACTAGCGGGAGAGAGACCCAGTACTTC.